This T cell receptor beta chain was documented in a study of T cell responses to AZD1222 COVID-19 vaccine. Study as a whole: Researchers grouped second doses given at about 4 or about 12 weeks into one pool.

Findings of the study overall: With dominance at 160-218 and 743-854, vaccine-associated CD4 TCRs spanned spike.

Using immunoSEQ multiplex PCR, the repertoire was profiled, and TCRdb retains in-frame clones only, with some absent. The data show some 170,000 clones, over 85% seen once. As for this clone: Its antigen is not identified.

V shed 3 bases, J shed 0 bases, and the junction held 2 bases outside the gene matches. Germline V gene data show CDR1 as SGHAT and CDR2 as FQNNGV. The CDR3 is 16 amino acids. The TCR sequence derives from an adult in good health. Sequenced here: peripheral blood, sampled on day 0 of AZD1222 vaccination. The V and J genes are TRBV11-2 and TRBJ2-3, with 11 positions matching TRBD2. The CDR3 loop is CASSFRLAGSTDTQYF. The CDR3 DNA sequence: TGTGCCAGCAGCTTCAGACTAGCGGGAAGCACAGATACGCAGTATTTT.